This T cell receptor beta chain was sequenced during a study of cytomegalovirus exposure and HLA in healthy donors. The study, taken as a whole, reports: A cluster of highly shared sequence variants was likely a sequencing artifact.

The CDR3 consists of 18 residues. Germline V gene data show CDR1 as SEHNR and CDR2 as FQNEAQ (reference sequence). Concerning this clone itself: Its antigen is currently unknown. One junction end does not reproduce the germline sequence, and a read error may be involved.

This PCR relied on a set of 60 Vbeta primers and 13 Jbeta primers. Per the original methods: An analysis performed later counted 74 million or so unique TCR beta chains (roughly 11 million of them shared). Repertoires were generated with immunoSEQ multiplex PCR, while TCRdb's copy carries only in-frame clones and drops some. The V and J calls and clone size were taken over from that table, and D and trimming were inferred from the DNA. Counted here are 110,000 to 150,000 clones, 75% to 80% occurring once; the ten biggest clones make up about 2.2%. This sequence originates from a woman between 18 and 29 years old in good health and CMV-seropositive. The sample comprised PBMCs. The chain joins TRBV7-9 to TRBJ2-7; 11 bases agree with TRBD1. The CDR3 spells CSSSSDGTGGPLSYEQYF. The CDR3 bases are TGTTCCAGCAGCTCAGACGGGACAGGGGGTCCCCTCTCCTACGAGCAGTACTTC.